This T cell receptor (beta chain) is from a study of human T cells and chemical hapten exposure (dated by TCRdb to about 2021). Looking at the study overall: The libraries were sequenced as a pool, and the TCR yield per sample differed mostly because of small variations in library volumes within the pool. This study followed changes in the peripheral blood TCR repertoire in vivo during primary and secondary sensitization of alopecia patients to the hapten diphenylcyclopropenone (DPC). Both TCR alpha and TCR beta chains were sequenced from each blood RNA sample. Points the paper makes about the study in general: No change with DPC sensitization was found in the number of TCRs above 1 in 1000 frequency, and no evidence of global repertoire structure alterations was found. Repeated subsampling changed both the strength of the expansion versus patch-test correlation and the threshold at which that correlation became significant.

This clonotype was recorded many times. This clone's antigen is unknown. Base qualities are not at hand, and no much larger clone is one base apart. The library was obtained by RACE. The sample was run on a NextSeq 500. During library preparation, unique molecular identifiers were attached to individual cDNA molecules so that TCRs could be counted quantitatively and reproducibly. In the authors' own workflow: A median of about 87,000 TCRs per sample was observed, with a range of about 23,224 to 700,000. V, J and CDR3 annotation of the TCR reads was performed with the Decombinator software suite. For the PS versus PT1 abundance plots, all samples were subsampled to the same number of TCRs (28,000). TCRs were defined as expanded if absent before sensitization and observed at least eight times at the 2-week time point. TCRdb trimmed the raw reads at Q25, called clones with MiXCR and kept productive beta chains. Each record represents a unique CDR3 protein, reported with the most common genes and DNA among its rows. The V and J calls reflect TCRdb's pipeline rather than the authors' work. The sample contains 65,000 to 95,000 distinct CDR3 sequences, over 6.5% of them found a single time. The ten largest clones represent 1.5% to 2% of the sample.

Reading from cysteine to phenylalanine, the CDR3 counts 16 amino acids. The read is trimmed to its CDR3 DNA, 48 bases read in frame from base 1. V is shortened by 4 bases, J by 5 bases, and the region joining them spans 17 bases. In the germline V gene, CDR1 corresponds to SGHAT and CDR2 to FQNNGV. The time point tag for this specimen amounts to: healthy volunteer bleed at 6 weeks. Total RNA was extracted from unfractionated whole blood collected in Tempus Blood RNA tubes. As TCR sequencing controls, about 5 healthy volunteers were used, with blood taken at day 0, 2 weeks and 6 weeks. Rearrangement joined TRBV11-2 to TRBJ1-4; the D gene is possibly TRBD1, with 5 bases matching. The clonotype was recovered from a female donor in good health. Some clones in this sample may be carry-over from other donors' samples. Sequencing used whole blood. The CDR3 region reads CASSYSAGTENEKLFF. In nucleotides, the sequence is TGTGCCAGCAGCTACAGCGCCGGGACGGAAAATGAAAAACTGTTTTTT.